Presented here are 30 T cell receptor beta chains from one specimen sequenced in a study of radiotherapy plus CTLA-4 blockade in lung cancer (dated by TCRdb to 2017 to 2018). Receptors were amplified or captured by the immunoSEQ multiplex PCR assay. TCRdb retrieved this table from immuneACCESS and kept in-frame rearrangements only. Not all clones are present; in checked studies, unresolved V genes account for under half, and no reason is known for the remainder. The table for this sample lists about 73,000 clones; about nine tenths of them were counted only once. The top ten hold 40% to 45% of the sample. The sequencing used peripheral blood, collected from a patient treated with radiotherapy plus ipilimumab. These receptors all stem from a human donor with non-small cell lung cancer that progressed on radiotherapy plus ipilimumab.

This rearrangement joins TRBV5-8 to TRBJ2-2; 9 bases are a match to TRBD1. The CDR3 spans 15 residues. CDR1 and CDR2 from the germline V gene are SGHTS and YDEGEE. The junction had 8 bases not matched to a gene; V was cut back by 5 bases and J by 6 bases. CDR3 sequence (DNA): TGTGCCAGCAGACCTGACAGGGGGTATCCCGGGGAGCTGTTTTTT. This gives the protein CASRPDRGYPGELFF.

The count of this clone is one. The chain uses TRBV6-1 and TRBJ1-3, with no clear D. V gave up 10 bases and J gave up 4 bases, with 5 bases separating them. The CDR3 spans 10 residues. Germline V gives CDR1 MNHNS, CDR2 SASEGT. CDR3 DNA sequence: TGTGCCATTAAGGGAAACACCATATATTTT. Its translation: CAIKGNTIYF.

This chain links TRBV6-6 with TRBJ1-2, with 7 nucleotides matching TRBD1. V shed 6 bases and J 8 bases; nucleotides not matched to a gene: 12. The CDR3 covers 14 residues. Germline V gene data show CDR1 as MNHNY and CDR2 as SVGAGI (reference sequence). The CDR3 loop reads CASRGLDRVEGYTF. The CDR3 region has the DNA TGTGCCAGCAGGGGCCTAGACAGGGTGGAGGGCTACACCTTC.

CDR3: CATSRGGGTANQPQHF. The CDR3 DNA sequence: TGTGCCACCAGCAGAGGGGGCGGGACAGCAAATCAGCCCCAGCATTTT. The chain has TRBV15 and TRBJ1-5; the match to TRBD1 covers 7 bases. The CDR3 has 16 residues. After removal of 1 base from V and 4 bases from J, the junction contained 7 bases not matched to a gene. Germline V gene lookup returns CDR1 LNHNV and CDR2 YYDKDF (reference sequence).

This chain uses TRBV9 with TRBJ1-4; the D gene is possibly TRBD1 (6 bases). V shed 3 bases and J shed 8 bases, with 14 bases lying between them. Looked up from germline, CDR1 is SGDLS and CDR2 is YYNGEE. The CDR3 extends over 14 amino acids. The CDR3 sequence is CASSAGGLAEKLFF. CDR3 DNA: TGTGCCAGCAGCGCGGGGGGGCTCGCAGAAAAACTGTTTTTT.

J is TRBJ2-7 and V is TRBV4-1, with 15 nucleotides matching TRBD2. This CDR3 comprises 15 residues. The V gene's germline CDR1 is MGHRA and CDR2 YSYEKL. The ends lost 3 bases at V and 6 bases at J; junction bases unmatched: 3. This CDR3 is CASSQGLAGGSEQYF. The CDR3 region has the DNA TGCGCCAGCAGCCAGGGACTAGCGGGAGGTTCCGAGCAGTACTTC.

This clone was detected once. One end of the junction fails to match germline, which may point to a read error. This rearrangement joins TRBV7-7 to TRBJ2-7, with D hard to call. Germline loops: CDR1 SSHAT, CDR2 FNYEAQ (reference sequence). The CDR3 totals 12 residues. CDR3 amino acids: CASSQDGYEQYF. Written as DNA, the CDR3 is TGTGCTAGCAGCCAGGACGGCTACGAGCAGTACTTC.

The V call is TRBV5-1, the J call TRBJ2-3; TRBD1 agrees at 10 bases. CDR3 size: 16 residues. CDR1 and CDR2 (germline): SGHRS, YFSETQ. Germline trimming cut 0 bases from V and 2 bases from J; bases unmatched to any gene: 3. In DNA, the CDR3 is TGCGCCAGCAGCTTGGAGGGACAGGGGCACACAGATACGCAGTATTTT. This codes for CASSLEGQGHTDTQYF.

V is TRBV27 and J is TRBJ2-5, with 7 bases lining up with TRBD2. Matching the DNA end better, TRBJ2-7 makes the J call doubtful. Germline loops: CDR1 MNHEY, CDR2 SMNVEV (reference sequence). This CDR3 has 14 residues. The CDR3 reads CASSLRGSVNEQYF. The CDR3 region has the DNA TGTGCCAGCAGTTTACGCGGGAGCGTCAACGAGCAGTACTTC.

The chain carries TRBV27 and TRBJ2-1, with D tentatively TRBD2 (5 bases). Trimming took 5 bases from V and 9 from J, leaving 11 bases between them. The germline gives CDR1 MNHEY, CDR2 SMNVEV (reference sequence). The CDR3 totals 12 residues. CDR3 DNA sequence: TGTGCCAGCAGTCGCGGAGGACTTGAGCAGTTCTTC. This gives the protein CASSRGGLEQFF.

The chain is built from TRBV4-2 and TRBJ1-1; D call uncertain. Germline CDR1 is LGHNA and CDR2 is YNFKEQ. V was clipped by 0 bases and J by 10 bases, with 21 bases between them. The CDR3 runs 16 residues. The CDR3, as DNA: TGTGCCAGCAGCCAAGATCGGGCCTCTTTGAGCCATGGAGCTTTCTTT. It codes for CASSQDRASLSHGAFF.

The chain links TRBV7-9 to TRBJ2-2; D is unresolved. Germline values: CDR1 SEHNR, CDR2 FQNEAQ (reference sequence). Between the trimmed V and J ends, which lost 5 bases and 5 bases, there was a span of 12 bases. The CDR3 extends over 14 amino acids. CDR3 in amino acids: CASSVVLLTGELFF. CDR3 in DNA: TGTGCCAGCAGCGTAGTTCTCCTGACCGGGGAGCTGTTTTTT.

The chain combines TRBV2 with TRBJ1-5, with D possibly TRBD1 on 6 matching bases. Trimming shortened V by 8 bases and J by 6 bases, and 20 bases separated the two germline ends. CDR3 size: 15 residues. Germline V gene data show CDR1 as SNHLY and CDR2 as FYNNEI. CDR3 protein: CASSGEGGASQPQHF. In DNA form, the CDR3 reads TGTGCCAGCTCGGGTGAGGGGGGGGCAAGTCAGCCCCAGCATTTT. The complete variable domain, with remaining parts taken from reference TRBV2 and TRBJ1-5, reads EPEVTQTPSHQVTQMGQEVILRCVPISNHLYFYWYRQILGQKVEFLVSFYNNEISEKSEIFDDQFSVERPDGSNFTLKIRSTKLEDSAMYFCASSGEGGASQPQHFGDGTRLSIL.

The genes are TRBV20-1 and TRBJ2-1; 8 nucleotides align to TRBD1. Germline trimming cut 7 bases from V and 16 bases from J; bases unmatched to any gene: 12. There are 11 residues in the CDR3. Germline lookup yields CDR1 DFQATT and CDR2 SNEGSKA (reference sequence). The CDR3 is CSGLGDRGPFF. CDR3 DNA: TGCAGTGGATTAGGAGACAGGGGCCCCTTCTTC.

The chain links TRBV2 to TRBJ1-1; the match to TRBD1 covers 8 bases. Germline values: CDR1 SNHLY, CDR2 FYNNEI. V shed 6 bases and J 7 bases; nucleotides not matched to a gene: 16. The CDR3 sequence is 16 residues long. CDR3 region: CASSRGTGFGLGEAFF. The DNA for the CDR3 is TGTGCCAGCAGCAGAGGGACAGGTTTTGGTCTGGGTGAAGCTTTCTTT.

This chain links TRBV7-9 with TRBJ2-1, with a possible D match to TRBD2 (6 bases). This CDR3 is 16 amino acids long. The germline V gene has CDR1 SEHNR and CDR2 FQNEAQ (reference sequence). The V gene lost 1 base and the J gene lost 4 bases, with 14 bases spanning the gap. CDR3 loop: CASSLVGGGRYNEQFF. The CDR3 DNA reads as TGTGCCAGCAGCTTAGTGGGCGGAGGGAGGTACAATGAGCAGTTCTTC.

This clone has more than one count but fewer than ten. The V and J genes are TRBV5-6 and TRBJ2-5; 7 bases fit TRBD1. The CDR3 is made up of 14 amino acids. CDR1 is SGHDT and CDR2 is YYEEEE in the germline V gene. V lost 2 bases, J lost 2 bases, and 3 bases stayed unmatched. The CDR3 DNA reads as TGTGCCAGCAGCTTTCCGGGACAGCAAGAGACCCAGTACTTC. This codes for CASSFPGQQETQYF.

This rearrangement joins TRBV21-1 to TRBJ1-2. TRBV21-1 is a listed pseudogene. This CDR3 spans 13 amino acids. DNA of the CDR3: TGTGCCAGCAGCAAAGTTACGGACTATGGCTACACCTTC. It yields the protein CASSKVTDYGYTF.

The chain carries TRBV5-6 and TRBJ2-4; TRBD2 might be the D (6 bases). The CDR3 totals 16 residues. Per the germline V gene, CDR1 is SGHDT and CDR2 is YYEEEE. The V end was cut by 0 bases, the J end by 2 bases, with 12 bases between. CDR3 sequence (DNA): TGTGCCAGCAGCTTGGGACTAGGCGAGACCAAAAACATTCAGTACTTC. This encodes CASSLGLGETKNIQYF.

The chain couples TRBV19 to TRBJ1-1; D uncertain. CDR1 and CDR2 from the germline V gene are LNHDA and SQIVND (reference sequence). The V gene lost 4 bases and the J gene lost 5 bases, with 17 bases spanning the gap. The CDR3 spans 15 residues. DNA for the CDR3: TGTGCCAGTAGTAATCTGACGGTTGCGAAGACTGAAGCTTTCTTT. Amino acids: CASSNLTVAKTEAFF.

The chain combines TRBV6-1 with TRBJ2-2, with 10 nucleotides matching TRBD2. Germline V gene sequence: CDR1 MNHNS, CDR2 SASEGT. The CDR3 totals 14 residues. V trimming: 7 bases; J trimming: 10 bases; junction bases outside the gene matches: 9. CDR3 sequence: CASTRLAGNEELFF. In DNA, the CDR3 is TGTGCCAGCACCCGACTAGCGGGCAACGAGGAGCTGTTTTTT.

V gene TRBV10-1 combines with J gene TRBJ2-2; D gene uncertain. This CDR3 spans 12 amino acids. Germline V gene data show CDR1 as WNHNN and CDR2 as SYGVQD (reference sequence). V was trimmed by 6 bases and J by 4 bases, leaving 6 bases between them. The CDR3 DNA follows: TGCGCCAGCAGCCCTCCCACCGGGGAGCTGTTTTTT. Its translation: CASSPPTGELFF.

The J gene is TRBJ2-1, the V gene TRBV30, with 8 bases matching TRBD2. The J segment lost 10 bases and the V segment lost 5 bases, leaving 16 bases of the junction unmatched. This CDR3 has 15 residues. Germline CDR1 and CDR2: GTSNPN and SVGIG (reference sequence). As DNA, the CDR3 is TGTGCCTGGGGGTCTACCGGGACTAGATTGGGGGAGCAGTTCTTC. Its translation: CAWGSTGTRLGEQFF.

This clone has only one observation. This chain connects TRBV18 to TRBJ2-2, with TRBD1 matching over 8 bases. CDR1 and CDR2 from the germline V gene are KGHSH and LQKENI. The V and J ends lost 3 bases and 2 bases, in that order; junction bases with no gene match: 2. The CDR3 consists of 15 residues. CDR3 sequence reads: CASSPGQANTGELFF. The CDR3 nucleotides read TGTGCCAGCTCACCGGGACAGGCCAACACCGGGGAGCTGTTTTTT.

CDR3 in amino acids: CASRATGGAPYEQYF. CDR3 in DNA: TGTGCCAGCAGAGCGACAGGGGGAGCCCCCTACGAGCAGTACTTC. The genes are TRBV6-5 and TRBJ2-7, with 9 positions matching TRBD1. Trimming took 6 bases from V and 2 from J; bases not matched to a gene: 8. Germline V gene sequence: CDR1 MNHEY, CDR2 SVGAGI. CDR3 length equals 15 residues.

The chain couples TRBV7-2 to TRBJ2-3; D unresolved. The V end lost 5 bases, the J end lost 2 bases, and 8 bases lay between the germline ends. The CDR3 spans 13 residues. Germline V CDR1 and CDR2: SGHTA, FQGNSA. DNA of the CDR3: TGTGCCAGCAGCGCGCAGATCACAGATACGCAGTATTTT. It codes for CASSAQITDTQYF.

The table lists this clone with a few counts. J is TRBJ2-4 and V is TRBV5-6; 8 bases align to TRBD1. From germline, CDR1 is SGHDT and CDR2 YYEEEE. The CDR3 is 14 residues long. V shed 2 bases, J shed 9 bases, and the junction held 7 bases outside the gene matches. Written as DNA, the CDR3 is TGTGCCAGCAGCTTAGGACAGGGATCGACCATTCAGTACTTC. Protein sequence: CASSLGQGSTIQYF.

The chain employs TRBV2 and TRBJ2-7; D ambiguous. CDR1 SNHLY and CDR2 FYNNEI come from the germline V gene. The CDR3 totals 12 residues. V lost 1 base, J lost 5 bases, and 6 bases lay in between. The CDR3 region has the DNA TGTGCCAGCAGTGAAGGACCTCACGAGCAGTACTTC. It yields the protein CASSEGPHEQYF.

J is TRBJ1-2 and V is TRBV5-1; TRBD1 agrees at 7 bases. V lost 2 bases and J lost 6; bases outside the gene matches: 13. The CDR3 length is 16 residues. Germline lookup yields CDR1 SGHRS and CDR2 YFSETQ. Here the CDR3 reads CASSFRGGGGEDGYTF. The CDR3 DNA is TGCGCCAGCAGCTTCCGGGGAGGAGGGGGCGAGGATGGCTACACCTTC.

CDR3: CASSPRIGYLYEQYV. CDR3 DNA: TGTGCCAGCAGCCCGCGGATCGGTTACCTCTACGAGCAGTACGTC. The rearrangement joins TRBV5-5 to TRBJ2-7, with D hard to call. The V gene's germline CDR1 is SGHKS and CDR2 YYEKEE (reference sequence). This CDR3 is 15 amino acids long. Trimming cost V 4 bases and J 3 bases, with 17 bases left between them.